The 31 T cell receptor beta chains listed next were all sequenced from one sample in a study of OX40 agonist ivuxolimab in advanced cancers. Produced via immunoSEQ multiplex PCR; TCRdb's table is partial and in-frame only. This sample carries more than 75,000 clones, approximately 85% of them seen once, and the ten largest clones take around 0.2%. Sequenced here: CD4+ or CD8+ T cells sorted from blood, sampled in a trial of the OX40 agonist ivuxolimab. These receptors all come from an adult with an advanced solid tumor such as melanoma, head and neck, liver or kidney cancer.

The J gene is TRBJ2-3, the V gene TRBV7-2; D is uncertain. The CDR3 extends over 14 amino acids. With 3 bases removed from V and 4 bases from J, the gap between germline ends came to 11 bases. The germline V gene encodes CDR1 SGHTA and CDR2 FQGNSA. The CDR3 region is CASSFGLPADTQYF. Here the CDR3 DNA reads TGTGCCAGCAGCTTTGGGCTTCCCGCAGATACGCAGTATTTT.

The rearrangement joins TRBV4-2 to TRBJ2-3; 13 positions agree with TRBD2. Germline CDR1 and CDR2: LGHNA and YNFKEQ. V shed 3 bases, J shed 4 bases, and the junction held 16 bases outside the gene matches. The CDR3 runs 20 residues. CDR3 residues: CASSQDLGTSGVFSSDTQYF. The CDR3 DNA reads TGTGCCAGCAGCCAGGACCTAGGGACTAGCGGGGTGTTTAGTTCAGATACGCAGTATTTT.

The chain is built from TRBV5-1 and TRBJ2-6; either TRBD1 or TRBD2 may fit D (5 bases each). The CDR3 length is 17 residues. V shed 0 bases and J shed 4 bases, with 14 bases lying between them. The germline V gene has CDR1 SGHRS and CDR2 YFSETQ. CDR3 sequence reads: CASSLAGTGRGANVLTF. DNA of the CDR3: TGCGCCAGCAGCTTGGCCGGAACGGGGCGAGGGGCCAACGTCCTGACTTTC.

With regard to this clone: A junction boundary mismatches the germline segment, possibly from a read error. The sample holds other DNA sequences that translate to the same CDR3. This chain links TRBV11-2 with TRBJ1-2, with unresolved D. The germline gives CDR1 SGHAT, CDR2 FQNNGV. The CDR3 is made up of 13 amino acids. CDR3 sequence: CASSLERRYGYTF. The CDR3 DNA is TGTGCTAGCAGCTTAGAAAGGAGGTATGGCTACACCTTC.

In its sample, this clone was seen once. The genes are TRBV28 and TRBJ1-2, with TRBD1 as a possible D gene (5 bases). V dropped 5 bases and J dropped 9 bases, with 10 bases sitting between them. Per germline, CDR1 MDHEN and CDR2 SYDVKM. There are 11 residues in the CDR3. The DNA of the CDR3 is TGTGCCAGCAGTCCGCAGGGTAGCTACACCTTC. Its protein is CASSPQGSYTF.

V is TRBV5-1 and J is TRBJ2-1; TRBD2 agrees at 9 bases. Looked up from germline, CDR1 is SGHRS and CDR2 is YFSETQ. This CDR3 has 14 residues. V was pared by 4 bases and J by 5 bases, with 4 bases of the junction left unmatched. In DNA form, the CDR3 reads TGCGCCAGCAGCCATAGCGGGGGAGACAATGAGCAGTTCTTC. Its translation: CASSHSGGDNEQFF.

This chain links TRBV29-1 with TRBJ2-3; the D is unclear. Germline V lookup: CDR1 SQVTM, CDR2 ANQGSEA. V was shortened by 5 bases and J by 2 bases, with 5 bases between the two germline ends. The CDR3 loop spans 11 amino acids. CDR3 sequence: CSVSPTDTQYF. DNA of the CDR3: TGCAGCGTTTCCCCCACAGATACGCAGTATTTT.

The rearrangement links TRBV9 to TRBJ1-2; perhaps TRBD1 as D (5 bases). The length of the CDR3 is 13 residues. V was trimmed by 0 bases and J by 4 bases, leaving 7 bases between them. CDR1 and CDR2 from the germline V gene are SGDLS and YYNGEE. In DNA, the CDR3 is TGTGCCAGCAGCGTAGGGGACTTCTATGGCTACACCTTC. This gives the protein CASSVGDFYGYTF.

The gene calls are TRBV29-1 and TRBJ2-1, with 7 bases identical to TRBD1. V lost 7 bases and J lost 2; bases outside the gene matches: 5. There are 13 residues in the CDR3. The germline V gene has CDR1 SQVTM and CDR2 ANQGSEA. Here the CDR3 DNA reads TGCAGCGGATCCGGGACAGCCTACAATGAGCAGTTCTTC. Its translation is CSGSGTAYNEQFF.

The genes are TRBV5-4 and TRBJ2-3, with unresolved D. V gave up 7 bases and J gave up 2 bases, with 14 bases separating them. The CDR3 runs 14 residues. CDR1 SGHNT and CDR2 YYREEE come from the germline V gene (reference sequence). The CDR3 region has the DNA TGTGCCAGCTCCTCCTTCCAGTTCACAGATACGCAGTATTTT. Translation: CASSSFQFTDTQYF.

The V call is TRBV27, the J call TRBJ1-5, with D uncertain. Germline CDR1 MNHEY, CDR2 SMNVEV (reference sequence). The CDR3 is 16 residues long. Trimming removed 5 bases at V and 0 bases at J, with 14 bases between. CDR3 nucleotides: TGTGCCAGCAGTCCACGCTCTTCTGTTAGCAATCAGCCCCAGCATTTT. This codes for CASSPRSSVSNQPQHF.

The V call is TRBV28, the J call TRBJ2-7, with TRBD2 as a possible D gene (6 bases). This CDR3 contains 16 residues. Germline V gives CDR1 MDHEN, CDR2 SYDVKM. V lost 1 base, J lost 2 bases, and 15 bases lay in between. CDR3 sequence reads: CASSLYAGRETYEQYF. The CDR3 region has the DNA TGTGCCAGCAGTTTATATGCGGGACGAGAAACCTACGAGCAGTACTTC.

In this sample, this clone turned up a few times. This rearrangement joins TRBV7-2 to TRBJ2-7; 7 bases align to TRBD1. J gave up 1 base and V 5 bases, and 8 bases lay outside the gene matches. Germline CDR1 SGHTA, CDR2 FQGNSA. The CDR3 is 15 amino acids. In DNA form, the CDR3 reads TGTGCCAGCAGCCAGTCTCGGGACAGATCCTACGAGCAGTACTTC. Protein: CASSQSRDRSYEQYF. Filled out from reference TRBV7-2 and TRBJ2-7, the complete variable domain reads GAGVSQSPSNKVTEKGKDVELRCDPISGHTALYWYRQSLGQGLEFLIYFQGNSAPDKSGLPSDRFSAERTGGSVSTLTIQRTQQEDSAVYLCASSQSRDRSYEQYFGPGTRLTVT.

This chain joins TRBV7-3 and TRBJ1-2, with D perhaps matching TRBD1 (5 bases). Looked up from germline, CDR1 is SGHTA and CDR2 is FQGTGA. CDR3 length equals 14 residues. V lost 4 bases to trimming and J lost 4 bases, with 13 bases between them. CDR3 bases: TGTGCCAGCAGCTCGGGACGGTCGACCTATGGCTACACCTTC. Its translation is CASSSGRSTYGYTF.

This clone was detected a few times. The V gene is TRBV19, the J gene TRBJ1-5; TRBD1 aligns across 8 bases. Germline assignment: CDR1 LNHDA and CDR2 SQIVND (reference sequence). The CDR3 runs to 17 residues. V dropped 6 bases and J dropped 5; count of bases not matched to a gene: 15. CDR3 DNA: TGTGCCAGTAGCCCTAGGCCACGGACAGGGCTACATCAGCCCCAGCATTTT. Residues: CASSPRPRTGLHQPQHF. The full variable domain, completed using reference TRBV19 and TRBJ1-5, is DGGITQSPKYLFRKEGQNVTLSCEQNLNHDAMYWYRQDPGQGLRLIYYSQIVNDFQKGDIAEGYSVSREKKESFPLTVTSAQKNPTAFYLCASSPRPRTGLHQPQHFGDGTRLSIL.

This sequence joins TRBV5-1 and TRBJ1-1; D is possibly TRBD1 (5 bases). The CDR3 contains 16 residues. Trimming shortened V by 5 bases and J by 1 base, and 18 bases separated the two germline ends. Germline V CDR1 and CDR2: SGHRS, YFSETQ. The CDR3, as DNA: TGCGCCAGCAGGTCTAACTCCGGGGCTAGGAACACTGAAGCTTTCTTT. It is translated as CASRSNSGARNTEAFF.

In nucleotides, the CDR3 is TGTGCCAGCAGTTTCTATGGCATTCAAGAGACCCAGTACTTC. Translated: CASSFYGIQETQYF. The chain recombines TRBV27 with TRBJ2-5; D unclear. The germline V gene has CDR1 MNHEY and CDR2 SMNVEV (reference sequence). The CDR3 runs 14 residues. The V end was cut by 3 bases, the J end by 2 bases, with 10 bases between.

The chain is built from TRBV6-1 and TRBJ2-7, with a weak D call TRBD1 (7 bases). This CDR3 is built from 14 residues. Trimming stripped 4 bases from V and 2 bases from J, with 12 bases between. CDR1 is MNHNS, CDR2 SASEGT, per germline. This CDR3 is CASSGQGGPYEQYF. The CDR3 nucleotides are TGTGCCAGCAGTGGACAGGGAGGCCCCTACGAGCAGTACTTC.

J is TRBJ2-2 and V is TRBV9, with a weak D call TRBD2 (6 bases). Deletions cut 3 bases from V and 4 bases from J, with 16 bases between. The CDR3 has 16 amino acids. In germline, CDR1 is SGDLS, CDR2 YYNGEE. The CDR3 DNA sequence: TGTGCCAGCAGCGAAAGAATACTGGGACTCACCGGGGAGCTGTTTTTT. It codes for CASSERILGLTGELFF.

The gene calls are TRBV15 and TRBJ2-5; no firm D call. The V and J ends lost 0 bases and 5 bases respectively, with 1 base between them. CDR1 LNHNV and CDR2 YYDKDF come from the germline V gene (reference sequence). There are 11 residues in the CDR3. The CDR3 DNA reads TGTGCCACCAGCAGAGAGGAGACCCAGTACTTC. As protein: CATSREETQYF.

The J gene is TRBJ2-7, the V gene TRBV20-1, with D uncertain. This CDR3 is 11 amino acids long. Germline V lookup: CDR1 DFQATT, CDR2 SNEGSKA (reference sequence). V was pared by 6 bases and J by 0 bases, with 6 bases between. CDR3 nucleotides: TGCAGTGCCCCTACCTCCTACGAGCAGTACTTC. Translating it yields CSAPTSYEQYF.

The V call is TRBV5-1, the J call TRBJ2-1; tentatively, D is TRBD1 (5 bases). Trimming took 3 bases from V and 0 from J, leaving 13 bases between them. Germline CDR1 and CDR2: SGHRS and YFSETQ. The CDR3 runs 16 residues. This chain's CDR3 is CASSSLGQISYNEQFF. The CDR3 nucleotides are TGCGCCAGCAGCTCCCTCGGACAAATCTCCTACAATGAGCAGTTCTTC.

The genes are TRBV5-1 and TRBJ1-5; D may be TRBD1 (5 bases). Germline CDR1 is SGHRS and CDR2 is YFSETQ. Between the trimmed V and J ends, which lost 0 bases and 3 bases, there was a span of 10 bases. CDR3 size: 15 residues. CDR3 in DNA: TGCGCCAGCAGCTTGGCAGGGCAGGTCAATCAGCCCCAGCATTTT. Translated: CASSLAGQVNQPQHF.

The chain is built from TRBV28 and TRBJ1-4; perhaps TRBD1 as D (5 bases). The CDR3 consists of 14 residues. Germline CDR1 MDHEN, CDR2 SYDVKM. V was trimmed by 3 bases and J by 8 bases, leaving 13 bases between them. The CDR3 bases are TGTGCCAGCAGTTTGTCCGGGTGGGACGAAAAACTGTTTTTT. Encoded protein: CASSLSGWDEKLFF.

This chain uses TRBV5-1 with TRBJ2-7; 9 nucleotides line up with TRBD1. The CDR3 runs to 15 residues. V was clipped by 0 bases and J by 1 base; unmatched bases: 2. Germline-derived CDR1 and CDR2 are SGHRS and YFSETQ. CDR3 nucleotide sequence: TGCGCCAGCAGCTTGGCAGGGACAGGGTCCTACGAGCAGTACTTC. Its translation: CASSLAGTGSYEQYF.

The chain carries TRBV27 and TRBJ1-2; the match to TRBD1 covers 7 bases. CDR3 length: 13 residues. Losses at the gene ends were 10 bases for V and 3 bases for J; bases not matched to a gene: 8. Germline values: CDR1 MNHEY, CDR2 SMNVEV (reference sequence). DNA for the CDR3: TGTGCCACCGCCAGGGGGTCTGACTATGGCTACACCTTC. Protein sequence: CATARGSDYGYTF.

V is TRBV2 and J is TRBJ1-5; perhaps TRBD1 as D (5 bases). Germline V lookup: CDR1 SNHLY, CDR2 FYNNEI. This CDR3 is built from 14 residues. Trimming took off 3 bases at V and 4 bases at J, with 10 bases between the two ends. In DNA form, the CDR3 reads TGTGCCAGCAGTGACAGGGTAGGGAATCAGCCCCAGCATTTT. Residues: CASSDRVGNQPQHF.

This chain connects TRBV6-1 to TRBJ2-3, with a weak D call TRBD1 (5 bases). V was shortened by 6 bases and J by 2 bases, with 12 bases between the two germline ends. Germline CDR1 MNHNS, CDR2 SASEGT. This CDR3 spans 14 amino acids. The CDR3 DNA follows: TGTGCCAGCAGCGAGACAGATGACACAGATACGCAGTATTTT. Amino acid sequence: CASSETDDTDTQYF.

The rearrangement links TRBV7-3 to TRBJ2-5, with D tentatively TRBD1 (6 bases). V shed 2 bases and J shed 5 bases, with 18 bases lying between them. Germline CDR1 and CDR2: SGHTA and FQGTGA. The CDR3 runs 16 residues. The CDR3 DNA is TGTGCCAGCAGCTTAGAAGGTCTGGGGGCCAGGGAGACCCAGTACTTC. Protein sequence: CASSLEGLGARETQYF.

The V call is TRBV7-9, the J call TRBJ1-4; 11 bases align to TRBD1. Losses at the gene ends were 6 bases for V and 8 bases for J; bases not matched to a gene: 11. There are 16 residues in the CDR3. Germline assignment: CDR1 SEHNR and CDR2 FQNEAQ (reference sequence). The CDR3 is CASRSDRGRVGEKLFF. CDR3 nucleotide sequence: TGTGCCAGCAGATCGGACAGGGGGCGAGTCGGGGAAAAACTGTTTTTT. Looking up the rest from reference TRBV7-9 and TRBJ1-4 gives the full variable domain: DTGVSQNPRHKITKRGQNVTFRCDPISEHNRLYWYRQTLGQGPEFLTYFQNEAQLEKSRLLSDRFSAERPKGSFSTLEIQRTEQGDSAMYLCASRSDRGRVGEKLFFGSGTQLSVL.

The chain couples TRBV18 to TRBJ2-4; D unclear. V dropped 2 bases and J dropped 0 bases, with 8 bases sitting between them. Looked up from germline, CDR1 is KGHSH and CDR2 is LQKENI. The CDR3 contains 15 residues. CDR3: CASSPAGLAKNIQYF. CDR3 sequence (DNA): TGTGCCAGCTCACCAGCTGGATTAGCCAAAAACATTCAGTACTTC.